This T cell receptor (beta chain) stems from a study of T-cell reconstitution after alpha-beta-depleted transplantation in children. Study-level findings and limits: It was surviving recipient T cells and thymic progenitors that gave some patients high TCRbeta diversity at day 60. It was newly produced T cells that mostly accounted for T-cell counts and diversity one year after transplant. Expanded clones from the graft, numbering several hundred, reportedly supplied alpha-beta T cells about two months after transplant.

V lost 7 bases and J 0 bases, leaving 16 bases between the germline ends. The CDR3 is 17 amino acids. Germline-derived CDR1 and CDR2 are SGHTA and FQGNSA. It was with unique molecular identifiers that the TCRbeta library was prepared. TCRdb called the PCR reads again in MiXCR, with one record for every CDR3 protein. The data show fewer than 550,000 distinct CDR3 sequences, 10% to 12% seen once. Notes on this clonotype: As yet, its antigen is unknown.

The chain uses TRBV7-2 and TRBJ2-6; D gene unclear. Sequencing used PBMCs, mostly from graft donor cells, obtained 180 days after TCRalphabeta/CD19-depleted stem cell transplant. The TCR sequence derives from a female patient aged 2-9 years who had a stem cell transplant for aplastic anemia, so the T cells may come from the graft donor. The CDR3 here is CASITSGPGSGANVLTF. The CDR3 region has the DNA TGTGCCAGCATCACCTCCGGGCCCGGCTCTGGGGCCAACGTCCTGACTTTC.